This record covers a single T cell receptor (beta chain). This specimen comes from a study of T cell changes during pregnancy in multiple sclerosis. Profiled with immunoSEQ multiplex PCR; TCRdb holds only in-frame clones, not every one. The repertoire holds about 80,000 clones, with 85% to 95% as singletons. The length of the CDR3 is 13 residues. V shed 3 bases and J 2 bases; nucleotides not matched to a gene: 2. Germline lookup yields CDR1 SQVTM and CDR2 ANQGSEA. The rearrangement joins TRBV29-1 to TRBJ2-7; TRBD1 aligns across 9 bases. The starting material was peripheral blood, obtained after pregnancy. The receptor was derived from a female donor in good health, enrolled as a control in a pregnancy study. Here the CDR3 reads CSVDGTGPYEQYF. The CDR3 DNA reads TGCAGCGTTGACGGGACAGGGCCCTACGAGCAGTACTTC.